The entry below describes one T cell receptor (beta chain). Its target is not known. The template was RNA from unsorted bulk tissue. A modified ARM-PCR protocol with three rounds of nested PCR amplified TCRbeta. Each CDR3 protein is one row after TCRdb ran MiXCR on the multiplex PCR reads. The sample has some 120,000 distinct CDR3 sequences; over 65% are singletons. The CDR3 is 15 amino acids. The data were obtained in a study of tumor and adjacent non-tumor tissue in lung cancer. General study points: Higher tumor TCR diversity was associated with shorter survival. TCR diversity was significantly greater in tumor than normal lung tissue. Tumor repertoires had a smaller top 100 clone share than normal lung.

This TCR came from a man aged 25 to 40 with non-small cell lung cancer. The rearrangement uses TRBV21-1 and TRBJ2-1. TRBV21-1 constitutes a pseudogene. Sequenced material: lung tumor tissue. The CDR3 region is CASNATNNHYNEKFF. The DNA of the CDR3 is TGTGCCAGCAACGCGACGAATAACCACTACAATGAGAAGTTCTTC.